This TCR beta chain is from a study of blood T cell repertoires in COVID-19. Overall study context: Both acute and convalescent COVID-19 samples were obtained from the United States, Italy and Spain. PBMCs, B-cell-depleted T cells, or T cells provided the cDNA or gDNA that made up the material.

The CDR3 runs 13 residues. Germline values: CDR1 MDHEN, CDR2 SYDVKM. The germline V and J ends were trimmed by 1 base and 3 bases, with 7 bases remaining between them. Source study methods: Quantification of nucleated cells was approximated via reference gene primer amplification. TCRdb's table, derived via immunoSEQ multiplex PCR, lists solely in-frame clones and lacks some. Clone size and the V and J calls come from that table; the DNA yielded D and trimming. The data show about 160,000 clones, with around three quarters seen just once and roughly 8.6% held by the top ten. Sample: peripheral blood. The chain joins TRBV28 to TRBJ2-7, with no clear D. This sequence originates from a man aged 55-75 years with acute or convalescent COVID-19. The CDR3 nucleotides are TGTGCCAGCAGTTTATTTCGAGGCTACGAGCAGTACTTC. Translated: CASSLFRGYEQYF.